These 20 T cell receptor beta chains share one sample of origin, sequenced in a study of Graves' ophthalmopathy and Graves' hyperthyroidism. Beta-chain TCR CDR3 regions were amplified from RNA transcripts. A first-round RT-PCR used HTBI primers, followed by a second-round multiplex PCR. Each CDR3 protein gets one entry after TCRdb re-called the multiplex PCR reads with MiXCR. The profile shows around 1,000,000 distinct CDR3 sequences, about 40% of them singletons. Sequencing was performed on peripheral blood or thyroid tissue (not recorded which). These receptors all stem from an adult man with Graves' hyperthyroidism.

The rearrangement uses TRBV4-2 and TRBJ2-7; the D gene is possibly TRBD2 (6 bases). The CDR3 totals 16 residues. The V end lost 0 bases, the J end lost 3 bases, and 15 bases lay between the germline ends. Germline V CDR1 and CDR2: LGHNA, YNFKEQ. The CDR3 loop reads CASSQETGGFNYEQYF. Written as DNA, the CDR3 is TGTGCCAGCAGCCAAGAGACTGGAGGGTTTAACTACGAGCAGTACTTC.

The chain is built from TRBV5-1 and TRBJ2-7, with TRBD2 matching 14 bases. The CDR3 has 19 residues. CDR1 and CDR2 from the germline V gene are SGHRS and YFSETQ. V was clipped by 4 bases and J by 0 bases; unmatched bases: 12. The CDR3 sequence: CASSLGLAGGSLDSYEQYF. CDR3 coding DNA: TGCGCCAGCAGCCTTGGACTAGCGGGAGGAAGCTTAGACTCCTACGAGCAGTACTTC.

Ten or more counts support this clonotype. The chain uses TRBV5-1 and TRBJ1-5; D gene unclear. The CDR3 length is 15 residues. From germline, CDR1 is SGHRS and CDR2 YFSETQ. Trimming cost V 4 bases and J 2 bases, with 13 bases left between them. The CDR3 DNA is TGCGCCAGCAGCCCGGAGGGAGTGGGCAATCAGCCCCAGCATTTT. It is translated as CASSPEGVGNQPQHF.

This clonotype was seen at least ten times. This chain connects TRBV19 to TRBJ2-5; 7 positions agree with TRBD1. The CDR3 contains 16 residues. V shed 6 bases and J 4 bases; nucleotides not matched to a gene: 14. In germline, CDR1 is LNHDA, CDR2 SQIVND (reference sequence). The CDR3 protein is CASRGPRQGRRETQYF. DNA of the CDR3: TGTGCCAGTAGGGGTCCCCGACAGGGACGAAGAGAGACCCAGTACTTC.

This clonotype appeared a few times. The chain joins TRBV5-1 to TRBJ2-5; 7 nucleotides line up with TRBD2. Per germline, CDR1 SGHRS and CDR2 YFSETQ. V gave up 0 bases and J gave up 4 bases; unmatched junction bases: 12. CDR3 size: 17 residues. Here the CDR3 reads CASSLATGGLWSETQYF. The CDR3 DNA reads as TGCGCCAGCAGCTTGGCCACGGGGGGATTGTGGTCAGAGACCCAGTACTTC. Full variable domain (missing parts from reference TRBV5-1 and TRBJ2-5): KAGVTQTPRYLIKTRGQQVTLSCSPISGHRSVSWYQQTPGQGLQFLFEYFSETQRNKGNFPGRFSGRQFSNSRSEMNVSTLELGDSALYLCASSLATGGLWSETQYFGPGTRLLVL.

This clonotype turned up a few times. The J gene is TRBJ2-5, the V gene TRBV7-2; TRBD2 is a possible D gene (5 bases). The V gene lost 6 bases and the J gene lost 7 bases, with 18 bases spanning the gap. The CDR3 covers 14 residues. Germline V gene data show CDR1 as SGHTA and CDR2 as FQGNSA. The CDR3 protein is CASSFKAEGWTQYF. DNA for the CDR3: TGTGCCAGCAGTTTCAAGGCCGAGGGCTGGACCCAGTACTTC. Filled out from reference TRBV7-2 and TRBJ2-5, the complete variable domain reads GAGVSQSPSNKVTEKGKDVELRCDPISGHTALYWYRQSLGQGLEFLIYFQGNSAPDKSGLPSDRFSAERTGGSVSTLTIQRTQQEDSAVYLCASSFKAEGWTQYFGPGTRLLVL.

In its sample, this clonotype was seen a few times. This sequence joins TRBV5-1 and TRBJ1-2; 7 bases agree with TRBD1. The length of the CDR3 is 16 residues. V shed 4 bases, J shed 4 bases, and the junction held 13 bases outside the gene matches. Germline-derived CDR1 and CDR2 are SGHRS and YFSETQ. CDR3 sequence (DNA): TGCGCCAGCAGCCAACCCGGACAGGCCGGGTTCTATGGCTACACCTTC. It yields the protein CASSQPGQAGFYGYTF.

This clonotype was counted only a few times. With a much larger clone just one base away, this may be a read error. J is TRBJ1-2 and V is TRBV29-1, with a weak D call TRBD1 (6 bases). This CDR3 spans 12 amino acids. V was pared by 6 bases and J by 8 bases, with 16 bases between. Germline CDR1 and CDR2: SQVTM and ANQGSEA. In DNA, the CDR3 is TGCAGCGTCAACACTAACAGGGACGGCTACACCTTC. It yields the protein CSVNTNRDGYTF.

The J gene is TRBJ2-7, the V gene TRBV7-2, with D tentatively TRBD1 (5 bases). The CDR3 has 11 amino acids. With 7 bases removed from V and 6 bases from J, the gap between germline ends came to 10 bases. CDR1 and CDR2 (germline): SGHTA, FQGNSA. DNA for the CDR3: TGTGCCAGCACCCTGGGGCTCGAGCAGTACTTC. Residues: CASTLGLEQYF.

The CDR3 coding sequence is TGCGCCAGCAGCCAAGAGGCGGGGGCGTTGGACTATGGCTACACCTTC. It specifies CASSQEAGALDYGYTF. The chain combines TRBV4-3 with TRBJ1-2; D perhaps matches TRBD1 (6 bases). This CDR3 has 16 amino acids. V was pared by 0 bases and J by 3 bases, with 14 bases between. The germline CDR1 and CDR2 sequences are LGHNA and YSLEER.

A note on this clonotype: A much larger clone lies one base from this, so it may be a read error. This rearrangement joins TRBV9 to TRBJ2-7; D unresolved. Trimming stripped 0 bases from V and 8 bases from J, with 12 bases between. CDR1 and CDR2 from the germline V gene are SGDLS and YYNGEE. The CDR3 is 13 amino acids. CDR3 bases: TGTGCCAGCAGCGTAGGTAGCCTCAACCAGCAGTACTTC. Amino acid sequence: CASSVGSLNQQYF.

This clonotype was observed at least ten times. This sequence joins TRBV12-3 or TRBV12-4 and TRBJ1-5; TRBD1 is a possible D gene (5 bases). V was shortened by 7 bases and J by 1 base, with 11 bases between the two germline ends. The CDR3 has 14 residues. The CDR3: CASKTAGSNQPQHF. CDR3 sequence (DNA): TGTGCCAGCAAGACTGCAGGGAGCAATCAGCCCCAGCATTTT.

This clonotype was seen a handful of times. The chain couples TRBV5-6 to TRBJ2-7; D gene uncertain. Looked up from germline, CDR1 is SGHDT and CDR2 is YYEEEE. The CDR3 has 14 residues. V shed 3 bases and J shed 2 bases, with 12 bases lying between them. DNA of the CDR3: TGTGCCAGCAGCTATGCATCAGAGACCTACGAGCAGTACTTC. As protein: CASSYASETYEQYF.

This clonotype was seen many times. The V call is TRBV9, the J call TRBJ1-5, with D unresolved. V was shortened by 0 bases and J by 6 bases, with 13 bases between the two germline ends. The CDR3 covers 15 residues. Per the germline V gene, CDR1 is SGDLS and CDR2 is YYNGEE. This CDR3 is CASSVGQDFGQPQHF. CDR3 nucleotide sequence: TGTGCCAGCAGCGTAGGCCAGGACTTCGGTCAGCCCCAGCATTTT.

In this sample, this clonotype turned up a few times. The V gene is TRBV2, the J gene TRBJ2-2, with 11 bases aligning to TRBD1. CDR1 and CDR2 (germline): SNHLY, FYNNEI. The V and J ends lost 6 bases and 7 bases, in that order; junction bases with no gene match: 7. The CDR3 covers 15 residues. The CDR3 region has the DNA TGTGCCAGCAGGGGACAGGGGGTTTTTCGCGGGGAGCTGTTTTTT. It codes for CASRGQGVFRGELFF.

Regarding this clonotype: A much larger clone lies one base from this, so it may be a read error. The CDR3 does not close with the conserved phenylalanine or tryptophan, likely indicating a read error. J is TRBJ2-7 and V is TRBV7-2, with 12 bases identical to TRBD2. CDR1 is SGHTA and CDR2 is FQGNSA in the germline V gene. After removal of 5 bases from V and 4 bases from J, the junction contained 3 bases not matched to a gene. This CDR3 is built from 14 residues. The CDR3 reads CASSKLAGGYEQYL. CDR3 in DNA: TGTGCCAGCAGCAAACTAGCGGGGGGTTACGAGCAGTACCTC.

This clonotype was counted many times. V usage is TRBV29-1 and J usage is TRBJ2-7, with D unclear. V shed 3 bases and J shed 3 bases, with 9 bases lying between them. Germline V gene sequence: CDR1 SQVTM, CDR2 ANQGSEA. This CDR3 has 12 amino acids. The CDR3 protein is CSVEGTSYEQYF. The DNA of the CDR3 is TGCAGCGTTGAGGGCACCAGCTACGAGCAGTACTTC.

About this clonotype: Lacking the conserved final phenylalanine or tryptophan, this CDR3 likely reflects a read error. The DNA is omitted, as the CDR3 cannot be located on it reliably, and the CDR3 follows TCRdb's listing. This chain joins TRBV5-1 and TRBJ2-7; the table's TRBD2 call for D was not verified on the DNA. Germline values: CDR1 SGHRS, CDR2 YFSETQ. The CDR3 length is 10 residues, termini included. CDR3 amino acids: CASRPGLADT.

This clonotype appeared a few times. This chain uses TRBV30 with TRBJ2-5; 9 nucleotides align to TRBD2. The V and J ends lost 3 bases and 5 bases, in that order; junction bases with no gene match: 10. The CDR3 is 15 amino acids. Germline CDR1 is GTSNPN and CDR2 is SVGIG (reference sequence). CDR3 loop: CAWRGRLAGRETQYF. The CDR3 DNA is TGTGCCTGGAGAGGTCGGCTAGCGGGACGGGAGACCCAGTACTTC.

In its sample, this clonotype was seen many times. The J gene is TRBJ1-6, the V gene TRBV6-9; D is unclear. Germline CDR1 reads MNHGY; CDR2 reads SVAAGI. The CDR3 consists of 13 residues. V lost 5 bases, J lost 5 bases, and 7 bases lay in between. The CDR3 sequence is CASSHGDNSPLHF. As DNA, the CDR3 is TGTGCCAGCAGTCACGGGGATAATTCACCCCTCCACTTT.